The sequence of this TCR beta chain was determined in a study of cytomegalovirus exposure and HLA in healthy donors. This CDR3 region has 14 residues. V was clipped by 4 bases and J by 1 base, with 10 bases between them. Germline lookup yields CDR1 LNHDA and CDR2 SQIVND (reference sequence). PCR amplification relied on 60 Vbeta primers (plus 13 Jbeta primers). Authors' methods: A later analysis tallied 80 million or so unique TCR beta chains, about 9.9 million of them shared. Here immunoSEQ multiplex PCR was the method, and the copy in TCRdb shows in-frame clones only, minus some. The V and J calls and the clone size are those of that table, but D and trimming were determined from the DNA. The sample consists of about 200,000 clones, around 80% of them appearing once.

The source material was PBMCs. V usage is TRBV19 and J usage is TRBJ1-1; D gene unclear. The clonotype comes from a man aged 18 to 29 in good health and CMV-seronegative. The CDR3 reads CASSTVRGNTEAFF. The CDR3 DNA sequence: TGTGCCAGTAGTACCGTCCGGGGGAACACTGAAGCTTTCTTT.